This T cell receptor (beta chain) came from a study of blood T cell repertoires in COVID-19. The overall study: Samples of COVID-19 (acute and convalescent) were obtained from the United States, Italy and Spain. T cells, B-cell-depleted T cells, or PBMCs supplied cDNA or gDNA.

Germline loops: CDR1 MNHEY, CDR2 SMNVEV (reference sequence). V was shortened by 4 bases and J by 5 bases, with 9 bases between the two germline ends. The CDR3 extends over 13 amino acids. Under the authors' procedure: Estimated nucleated cell counts came from reference gene primer amplification. Here immunoSEQ multiplex PCR was the method, and the copy in TCRdb shows in-frame clones only, minus some. V and J calls and clone size are as listed in that table; D and trimming were resolved from the DNA. The sample shows about 210,000 clones, around 84% of them seen only once. The chain is built from TRBV27 and TRBJ1-5; the D gene is possibly TRBD1 (5 bases). The sequencing sample was made of peripheral blood. This TCR was sampled from a man aged 35 to 55 who had recovered from COVID-19. CDR3 bases: TGTGCCAGCAGTTCGACAGTCTATCAGCCCCAGCATTTT. Its protein product is CASSSTVYQPQHF.